This TCR beta chain was observed in a study of blood T cell repertoires in COVID-19. Authors' data handling: Reference gene primer amplification in the assay estimated nucleated cell counts. Repertoires were generated with immunoSEQ multiplex PCR, while TCRdb's copy carries only in-frame clones and drops some. V and J calls and clone size are given by that table; D and trimming were obtained from the DNA. In the table there are roughly 570,000 clones, about 89% of which are singletons. The specimen sequenced was peripheral blood. This sequence originates from a woman in her forties or fifties with COVID-19, enrolled during active disease.

The CDR3 is CATSREDRSNTQYF. The CDR3 DNA follows: TGTGCCACCAGCAGAGAGGACAGAAGTAATACGCAGTATTTT. The genes are TRBV15 and TRBJ2-3, with D possibly TRBD1 on 6 matching bases. V was pared by 0 bases and J by 7 bases, with 11 bases between. The V gene's germline CDR1 is LNHNV and CDR2 YYDKDF (reference sequence). The CDR3 length is 14 residues.